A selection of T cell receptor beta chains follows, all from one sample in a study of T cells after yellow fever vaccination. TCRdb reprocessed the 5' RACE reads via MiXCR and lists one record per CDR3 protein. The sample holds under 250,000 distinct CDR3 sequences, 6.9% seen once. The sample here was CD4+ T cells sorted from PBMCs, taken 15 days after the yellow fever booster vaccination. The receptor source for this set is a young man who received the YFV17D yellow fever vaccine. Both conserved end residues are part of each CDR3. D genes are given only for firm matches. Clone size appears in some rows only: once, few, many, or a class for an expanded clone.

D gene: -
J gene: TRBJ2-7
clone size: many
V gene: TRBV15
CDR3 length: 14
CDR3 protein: CATSRSSPGMEQYF
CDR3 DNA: TGTGCCACCAGCAGATCCAGTCCGGGGATGGAGCAGTACTTC

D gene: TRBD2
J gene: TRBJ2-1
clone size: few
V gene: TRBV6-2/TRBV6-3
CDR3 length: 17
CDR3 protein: CASSWVSGRALMDEQFF
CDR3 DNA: TGTGCCAGCAGTTGGGTGAGCGGGAGGGCCCTCATGGATGAGCAGTTCTTC

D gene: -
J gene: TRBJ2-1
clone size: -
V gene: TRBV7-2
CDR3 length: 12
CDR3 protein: CASRPTLDEQFF
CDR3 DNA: TGTGCCAGCAGACCAACGTTGGATGAGCAGTTCTTC

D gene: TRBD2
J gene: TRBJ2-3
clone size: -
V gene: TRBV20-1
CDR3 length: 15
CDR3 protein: CSASTHVLADRTQYF
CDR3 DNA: TGCAGTGCTAGTACTCACGTCCTAGCGGATCGTACGCAGTATTTT

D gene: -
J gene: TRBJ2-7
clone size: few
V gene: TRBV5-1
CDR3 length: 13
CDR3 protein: CASSLGTPGEQYF
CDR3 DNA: TGCGCCAGCAGCTTGGGAACCCCCGGCGAGCAGTACTTC

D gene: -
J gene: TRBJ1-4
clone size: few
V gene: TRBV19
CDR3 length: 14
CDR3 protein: CGSSPGHTSEKLFF
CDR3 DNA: TGTGGGAGCTCCCCGGGACACACGTCGGAAAAACTGTTTTTT

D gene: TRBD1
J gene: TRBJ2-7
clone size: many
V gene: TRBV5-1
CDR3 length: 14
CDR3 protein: CASSLKTGPYEQYF
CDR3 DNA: TGCGCCAGCAGCTTGAAGACAGGGCCCTACGAGCAGTACTTC

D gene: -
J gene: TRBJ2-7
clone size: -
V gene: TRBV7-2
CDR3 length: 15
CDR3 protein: CASSTGHSTAYEQYF
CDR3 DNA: TGTGCCAGCAGCACCGGACATTCCACGGCATACGAGCAGTACTTC

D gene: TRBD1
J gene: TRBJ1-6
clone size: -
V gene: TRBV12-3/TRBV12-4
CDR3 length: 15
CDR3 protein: CASSLGQGNNSPLHF
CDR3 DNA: TGTGCCAGCAGTCTGGGACAGGGGAACAATTCACCCCTCCACTTT

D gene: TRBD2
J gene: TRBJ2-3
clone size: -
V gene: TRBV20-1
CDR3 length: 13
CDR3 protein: CSARETSRDTQYF
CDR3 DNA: TGCAGTGCTAGAGAGACTAGCCGAGATACGCAGTATTTT

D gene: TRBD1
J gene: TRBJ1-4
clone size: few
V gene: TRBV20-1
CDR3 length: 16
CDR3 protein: CSARVNRGRNLEKLFF
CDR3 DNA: TGCAGTGCTAGAGTTAACAGGGGGAGGAATTTGGAAAAACTGTTTTTT

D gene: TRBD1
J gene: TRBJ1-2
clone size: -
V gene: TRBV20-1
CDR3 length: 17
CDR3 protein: CSARLLDRALGDYGYTF
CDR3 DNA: TGCAGTGCTAGACTTCTGGACAGGGCTCTTGGTGACTATGGCTACACCTTC

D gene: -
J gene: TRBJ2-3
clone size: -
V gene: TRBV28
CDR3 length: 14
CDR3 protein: CASSSPRYTDTQYF
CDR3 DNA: TGTGCCAGCAGTTCCCCCCGTTATACAGATACGCAGTATTTT

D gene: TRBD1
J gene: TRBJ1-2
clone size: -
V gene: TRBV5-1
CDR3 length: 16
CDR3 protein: CASSQDPGQGRYGYTF
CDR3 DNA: TGCGCCAGCAGCCAAGACCCGGGACAGGGGCGCTATGGCTACACCTTC

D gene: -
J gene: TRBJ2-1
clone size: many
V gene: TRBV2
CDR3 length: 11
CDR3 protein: CASTGRNEQFF
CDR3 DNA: TGTGCCAGCACAGGGAGGAATGAGCAGTTCTTC

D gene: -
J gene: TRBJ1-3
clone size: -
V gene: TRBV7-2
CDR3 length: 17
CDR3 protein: CASSEKFESRSGNTIYF
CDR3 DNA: TGTGCCAGCAGCGAAAAATTTGAATCTCGCTCTGGAAACACCATATATTTT

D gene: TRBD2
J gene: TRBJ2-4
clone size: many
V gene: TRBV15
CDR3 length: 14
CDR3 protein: CATSPGGVKNIQYF
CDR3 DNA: TGTGCCACCAGCCCGGGAGGGGTCAAAAACATTCAGTACTTC

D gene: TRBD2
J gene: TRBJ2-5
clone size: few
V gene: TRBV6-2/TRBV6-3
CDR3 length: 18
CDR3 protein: CASRTGTSGRFRQETQYF
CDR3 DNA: TGTGCCAGCAGAACTGGGACTAGCGGGAGGTTCCGCCAAGAGACCCAGTACTTC

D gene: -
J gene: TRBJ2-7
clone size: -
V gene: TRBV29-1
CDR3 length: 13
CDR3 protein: CSAEGLGTYEQYF
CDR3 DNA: TGCAGCGCCGAGGGCTTGGGAACCTACGAGCAGTACTTC

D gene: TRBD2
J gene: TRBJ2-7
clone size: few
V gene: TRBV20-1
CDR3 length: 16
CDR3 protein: CSARASGSSGGDEQYF
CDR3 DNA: TGCAGTGCTAGGGCTAGCGGGAGTTCCGGGGGAGACGAGCAGTACTTC

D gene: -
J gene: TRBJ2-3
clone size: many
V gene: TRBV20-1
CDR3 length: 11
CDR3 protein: CSARVQNTQYF
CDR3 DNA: TGCAGTGCTAGGGTTCAGAATACGCAGTATTTT

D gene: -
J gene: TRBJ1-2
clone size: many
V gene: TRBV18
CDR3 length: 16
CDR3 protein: CASSPPVEGTNYGYTF
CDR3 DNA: TGTGCCAGCTCACCACCGGTTGAGGGGACGAACTATGGCTACACCTTC

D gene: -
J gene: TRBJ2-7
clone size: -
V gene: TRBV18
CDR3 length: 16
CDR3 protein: CASSPPLGISLHEQYF
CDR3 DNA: TGTGCCAGCTCACCACCGTTGGGCATCTCCCTTCACGAGCAGTACTTC

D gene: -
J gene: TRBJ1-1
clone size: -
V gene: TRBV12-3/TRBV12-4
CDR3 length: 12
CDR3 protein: CASSPDTTEAFF
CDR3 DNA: TGTGCCAGCAGTCCCGATACCACTGAAGCTTTCTTT

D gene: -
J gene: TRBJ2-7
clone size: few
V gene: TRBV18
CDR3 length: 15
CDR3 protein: CASSPPGAPHYEQYF
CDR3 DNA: TGTGCCAGCTCACCCCCCGGAGCACCTCACTACGAGCAGTACTTC

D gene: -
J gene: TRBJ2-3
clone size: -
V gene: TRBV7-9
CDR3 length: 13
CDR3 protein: CASSFKIRDTQYF
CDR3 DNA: TGTGCCAGCAGCTTCAAGATCAGAGATACGCAGTATTTT

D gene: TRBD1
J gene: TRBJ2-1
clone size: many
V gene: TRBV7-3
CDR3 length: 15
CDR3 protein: CASSTGQGRYNEQFF
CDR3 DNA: TGTGCCAGCAGCACCGGACAGGGGCGATACAATGAGCAGTTCTTC

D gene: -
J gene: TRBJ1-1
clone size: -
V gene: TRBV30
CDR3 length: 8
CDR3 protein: CNNTEAFF
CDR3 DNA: TGCAATAACACTGAAGCTTTCTTT

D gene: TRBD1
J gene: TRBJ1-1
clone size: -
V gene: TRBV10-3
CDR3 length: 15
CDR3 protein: CAIAPGQGEFTEAFF
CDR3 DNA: TGTGCCATAGCACCGGGACAGGGGGAATTCACTGAAGCTTTCTTT

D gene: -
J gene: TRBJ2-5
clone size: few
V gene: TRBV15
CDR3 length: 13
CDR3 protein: CATSRDRGETQYF
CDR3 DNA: TGTGCCACCAGCAGAGACAGGGGTGAGACCCAGTACTTC

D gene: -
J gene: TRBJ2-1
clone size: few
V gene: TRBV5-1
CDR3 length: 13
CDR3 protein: CASSLSLDNEQFF
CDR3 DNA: TGCGCCAGCAGCTTGTCCCTTGACAATGAGCAGTTCTTC

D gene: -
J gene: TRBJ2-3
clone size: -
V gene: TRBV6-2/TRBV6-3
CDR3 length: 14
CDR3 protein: CASRGVLRQDTQYF
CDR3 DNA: TGTGCCAGCAGGGGGGTTCTACGGCAAGATACGCAGTATTTT

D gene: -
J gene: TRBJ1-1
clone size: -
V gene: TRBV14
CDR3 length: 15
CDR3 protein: CASSQEGGVWAEAFF
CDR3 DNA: TGTGCCAGCAGCCAAGAGGGGGGTGTGTGGGCTGAAGCTTTCTTT

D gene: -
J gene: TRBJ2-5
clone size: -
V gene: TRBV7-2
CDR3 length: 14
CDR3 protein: CASSLARSRETQYF
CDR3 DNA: TGTGCCAGCAGCTTAGCCAGATCCCGGGAGACCCAGTACTTC

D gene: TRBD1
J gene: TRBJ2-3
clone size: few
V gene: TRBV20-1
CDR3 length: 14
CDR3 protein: CSAPRQGSTDTQYF
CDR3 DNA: TGCAGTGCTCCTCGACAGGGTAGCACAGATACGCAGTATTTT

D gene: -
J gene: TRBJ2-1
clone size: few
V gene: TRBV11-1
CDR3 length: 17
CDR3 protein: CASSPLQTSVGYNEQFF
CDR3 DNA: TGTGCCAGCAGCCCCCTCCAGACTAGTGTGGGATACAATGAGCAGTTCTTC

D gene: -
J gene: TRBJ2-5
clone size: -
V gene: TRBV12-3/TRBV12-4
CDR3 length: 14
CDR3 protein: CASNPTGTQETQYF
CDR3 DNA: TGTGCCAGCAACCCTACAGGAACACAAGAGACCCAGTACTTC

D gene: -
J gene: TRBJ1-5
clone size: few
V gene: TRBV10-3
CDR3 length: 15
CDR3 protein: CAISESSGSEQPQHF
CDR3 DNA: TGTGCCATCAGTGAGTCATCTGGCTCCGAGCAGCCCCAGCATTTT

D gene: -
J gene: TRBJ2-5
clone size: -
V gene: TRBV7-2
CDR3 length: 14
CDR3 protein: CASSPAWVKETQYF
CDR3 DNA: TGTGCCAGCAGCCCTGCCTGGGTAAAAGAGACCCAGTACTTC

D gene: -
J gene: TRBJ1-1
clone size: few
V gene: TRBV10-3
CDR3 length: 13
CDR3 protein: CAIKGLGNTEAFF
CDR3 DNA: TGTGCCATCAAAGGTTTGGGGAACACTGAAGCTTTCTTT

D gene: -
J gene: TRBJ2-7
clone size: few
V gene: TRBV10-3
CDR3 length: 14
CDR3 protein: CAISESFITYEQYF
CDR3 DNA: TGTGCCATCAGTGAGTCGTTCATAACCTACGAGCAGTACTTC

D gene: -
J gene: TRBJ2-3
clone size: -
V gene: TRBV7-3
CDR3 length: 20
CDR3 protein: CASSLSNHGVGGIGLDTQYF
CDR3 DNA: TGTGCCAGCAGCTTAAGCAACCATGGGGTCGGGGGAATAGGGTTAGATACGCAGTATTTT

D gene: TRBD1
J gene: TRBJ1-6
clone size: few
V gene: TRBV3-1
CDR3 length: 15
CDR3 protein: CASSQVTGTGAALHF
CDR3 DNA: TGTGCCAGCAGCCAAGTTACAGGGACAGGAGCGGCCCTCCACTTT

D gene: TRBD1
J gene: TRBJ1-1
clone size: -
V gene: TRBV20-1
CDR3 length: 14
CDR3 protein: CSALGRDRVVEAFF
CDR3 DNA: TGCAGTGCTCTAGGACGGGACAGGGTTGTTGAAGCTTTCTTT

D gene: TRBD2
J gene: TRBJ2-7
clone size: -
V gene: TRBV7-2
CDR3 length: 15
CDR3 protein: CASSIAGGPGYEQYF
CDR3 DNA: TGTGCCAGCAGCATAGCGGGAGGGCCGGGGTACGAGCAGTACTTC

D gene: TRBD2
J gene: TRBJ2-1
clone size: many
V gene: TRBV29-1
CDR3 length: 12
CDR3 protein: CSVEVGRAEQFF
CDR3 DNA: TGCAGCGTTGAGGTCGGGAGGGCTGAGCAGTTCTTC

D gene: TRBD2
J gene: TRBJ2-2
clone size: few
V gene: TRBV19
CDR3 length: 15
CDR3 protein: CASSIGAGVSGELFF
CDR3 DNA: TGTGCCAGTAGTATAGGGGCGGGAGTGTCCGGGGAGCTGTTTTTT

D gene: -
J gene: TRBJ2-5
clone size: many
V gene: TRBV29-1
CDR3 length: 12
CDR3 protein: CSVAPGEETQYF
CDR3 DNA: TGCAGCGTTGCTCCAGGGGAAGAGACCCAGTACTTC

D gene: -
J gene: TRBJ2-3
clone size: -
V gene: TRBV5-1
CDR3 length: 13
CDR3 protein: CASSFNGEDTQYF
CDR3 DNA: TGCGCCAGCAGCTTTAACGGGGAAGATACGCAGTATTTT

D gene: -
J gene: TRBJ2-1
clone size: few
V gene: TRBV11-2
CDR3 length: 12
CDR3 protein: CASSEAPTRQFF
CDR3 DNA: TGTGCCAGCAGCGAGGCCCCCACTCGCCAGTTCTTC

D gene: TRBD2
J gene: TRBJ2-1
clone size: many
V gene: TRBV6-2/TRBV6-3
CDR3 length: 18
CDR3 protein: CASSYSGRLAGEVSEQFF
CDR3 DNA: TGTGCCAGCAGTTACTCAGGTCGACTAGCGGGAGAGGTGAGTGAGCAGTTCTTC

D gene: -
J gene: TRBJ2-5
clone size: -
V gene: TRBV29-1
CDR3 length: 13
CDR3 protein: CSVDHQHQETQYF
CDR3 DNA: TGCAGCGTTGACCACCAACACCAAGAGACCCAGTACTTC

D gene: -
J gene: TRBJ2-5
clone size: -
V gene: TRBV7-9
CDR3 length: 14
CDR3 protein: CASSPSRAQETQYF
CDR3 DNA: TGTGCCAGCAGCCCTTCGCGGGCCCAAGAGACCCAGTACTTC

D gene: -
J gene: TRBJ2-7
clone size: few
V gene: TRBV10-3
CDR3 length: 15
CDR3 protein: CAISELSRGTGEQYF
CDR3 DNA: TGTGCCATCAGTGAGTTGTCCAGGGGAACGGGAGAGCAGTACTTC

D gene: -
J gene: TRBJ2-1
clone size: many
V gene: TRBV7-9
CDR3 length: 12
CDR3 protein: CASTPAAGEQFF
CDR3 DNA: TGTGCCAGCACCCCCGCGGCGGGGGAGCAGTTCTTC